This TCR beta chain was sequenced during a study of blood T cell repertoires in COVID-19. The CDR3 runs 16 residues. Germline CDR1 is SGHNT and CDR2 is YENEEA. V was clipped by 5 bases and J by 5 bases, with 18 bases between them. Sequenced by immunoSEQ multiplex PCR; TCRdb stores in-frame clones only, minus some. This sample has about 130,000 clones, with around 87% found just once. The clonotype was recovered from a woman in her sixties or seventies with acute or convalescent COVID-19. The chain links TRBV11-3 to TRBJ1-4; a weak D match, TRBD1 (6 bases). Sample: peripheral blood. The CDR3 is CASSPGASQANEKLFF. The CDR3 DNA follows: TGTGCCAGCAGCCCAGGGGCAAGTCAGGCCAATGAAAAACTGTTTTTT.